The 8 T cell receptor beta chains below were found in one sample sequenced in a study of blood T cell repertoires in COVID-19 (dated by TCRdb to about 2020). The protocol used for the library was the immunoSEQ multiplex PCR assay. Drawn from immuneACCESS, this table holds only the in-frame rearrangements with V and J called that TCRdb kept. Clones are partly lost; checked studies trace under half to an unresolved V gene and leave the rest unexplained. The sample records about 190,000 clones, approximately 90% of which are singletons. Of the sample, about 1.1% is held by the ten largest clones. The sample comprised peripheral blood. These TCRs come from a man aged 25 to 40 with acute or convalescent COVID-19.

This clone occurred once. The chain links TRBV7-9 to TRBJ1-1; D gene uncertain. This CDR3 is 15 amino acids long. V lost 7 bases and J lost 0, with 15 bases in between. Germline V gene data show CDR1 as SEHNR and CDR2 as FQNEAQ (reference sequence). The CDR3 DNA reads TGTGCCAGCAATCCCCGGGTTTCGCTGAACACTGAAGCTTTCTTT. The encoded protein is CASNPRVSLNTEAFF.

The J gene is TRBJ1-2, the V gene TRBV10-2, with TRBD1 matching 7 bases. The length of the CDR3 is 15 residues. V lost 0 bases, J lost 8 bases, and 9 bases stayed unmatched. Germline loops: CDR1 WSHSY, CDR2 SAAADI. The CDR3 region has the DNA TGCGCCAGCAGTGAGTCGACAAGGGGGCGCGACGGCTACACCTTC. Amino acids: CASSESTRGRDGYTF.

The V and J genes are TRBV10-2 and TRBJ1-5; D is undetermined. This CDR3 has 13 residues. Germline assignment: CDR1 WSHSY and CDR2 SAAADI. V was shortened by 9 bases and J by 0 bases, with 9 bases between the two germline ends. CDR3: CASGTNSNQPQHF. The CDR3 DNA sequence: TGCGCCAGTGGTACAAATAGCAATCAGCCCCAGCATTTT.

The chain uses TRBV19 and TRBJ1-1; D uncertain. V gave up 2 bases and J gave up 2 bases, with 6 bases separating them. Germline V CDR1 and CDR2: LNHDA, SQIVND (reference sequence). The CDR3 runs to 13 residues. The DNA of the CDR3 is TGTGCCAGTAGTATACAGGAAAACACTGAAGCTTTCTTT. Encoded protein: CASSIQENTEAFF.

The V and J genes are TRBV7-3 and TRBJ1-2; D ambiguous. Germline CDR1 is SGHTA and CDR2 is FQGTGA. CDR3 length: 14 amino acids. Trimming pared 5 bases from V and 9 bases from J, leaving 19 bases between. CDR3 residues: CASSPTAPTGSYTF. DNA of the CDR3: TGTGCCAGCAGCCCAACCGCACCTACCGGGAGCTACACCTTC. The variable domain in full, with the rest retrieved from reference TRBV7-3 and TRBJ1-2, is GAGVSQTPSNKVTEKGKYVELRCDPISGHTALYWYRQSLGQGPEFLIYFQGTGAADDSGLPNDRFFAVRPEGSVSTLKIQRTERGDSAVYLCASSPTAPTGSYTFGSGTRLTVV.

V and J are TRBV3-1 (or the pseudogene TRBV3-2) and TRBJ2-1, with TRBD2 matching over 9 bases. This CDR3 contains 16 residues. V trimming: 4 bases; J trimming: 8 bases; junction bases outside the gene matches: 12. Germline CDR1 LGHDT, CDR2 YNNKEL (reference sequence). CDR3 in DNA: TGTGCCAGCAGCCCGAGGGGACTAGCTGGGGAGGATGAGCAGTTCTTC. This encodes CASSPRGLAGEDEQFF.

The CDR3 DNA reads as TGTGCCAGCAGCGGGACAGGGGGGCCTTATAGCAATCAGCCCCAGCATTTT. Translating it yields CASSGTGGPYSNQPQHF. The gene calls are TRBV28 and TRBJ1-5; 11 positions match TRBD1. Germline-derived CDR1 and CDR2 are MDHEN and SYDVKM. V shed 6 bases and J 0 bases; nucleotides not matched to a gene: 7. The CDR3 runs 17 residues. Supplemented by reference TRBV28 and TRBJ1-5, the full variable domain reads DVKVTQSSRYLVKRTGEKVFLECVQDMDHENMFWYRQDPGLGLRLIYFSYDVKMKEKGDIPEGYSVSREKKERFSLILESASTNQTSMYLCASSGTGGPYSNQPQHFGDGTRLSIL.

The chain recombines TRBV7-9 with TRBJ1-5; D is unresolved. V shed 5 bases and J shed 0 bases, with 11 bases lying between them. Germline lookup yields CDR1 SEHNR and CDR2 FQNEAQ (reference sequence). This CDR3 is built from 15 residues. The CDR3 DNA follows: TGTGCCAGCAGCCTAGATAGCCGTAGCAATCAGCCCCAGCATTTT. Amino acids: CASSLDSRSNQPQHF.